This T cell receptor beta chain originates from a study of blood T cell repertoires in COVID-19 (dated by TCRdb to the early 2020s). Regarding the research as a whole: Samples covering the acute and convalescent phases of COVID-19 were provided by collaborators in the United States, Italy and Spain. Subjects who had been exposed to COVID-19, were actively infected with it, or had recovered from it provided the deeply sampled blood TCRbeta repertoires that made up the dataset. The repertoires were made available in a free public database intended to serve as a resource for research on the immune response to SARS-CoV-2. The material from the prospective study consisted of cDNA or gDNA derived from T cells, B-cell-depleted T cells, or PBMCs. Where HLA class I and class II types were available, the types were taken from metadata supplied by the sample provider, not from assay-based typing. The sample metadata nearly always contained a de-identified subject ID, COVID-19 status, age in years and sex. Samples were obtained from the ongoing ImmuneRACE study (first 160 participants) and from 1,254 subjects provided by 6 global collaborators.

The CDR3 sequence holds 15 residues, the cysteine and phenylalanine included. The kept DNA is CDR3 alone, 45 bases in frame from the first base. Trimming accounts for 5 bases at V and 5 bases at J, while the number of junction bases matched to no gene is 5. CDR1 and CDR2, per the germline V gene, are SGHAT and FQNNGV. Participants in the prospective study were aged about 18 to 90 years, lived in 20 to 30 United States geographic areas, and enrolled through a virtual design. In the prospective study, participants were assigned to cohorts based on the clinical history participants reported in a screening survey and a study questionnaire. For ImmuneRACE Cohort 3, a participant was defined as recovered based on two consecutive negative NP/OP PCR tests, clearance by a healthcare professional, or resolution of symptoms. Mobile phlebotomists in the prospective study collected whole blood, serum and a nasopharyngeal or oropharyngeal swab from every participant. Over a roughly two-month period, participants in the prospective study had the option of providing additional blood draws and questionnaires. Blood samples from the prospective study were shipped frozen or at room temperature prior to DNA extraction.

Study-level results and caveats: The amount of clinical and demographic metadata varied by source and participant and was provided uncurated.

On this clone itself: The antigen it recognizes is unknown. Nothing much larger sits one base from this clone, and base qualities are not available.

The immunoSEQ Assay, a bias-controlled multiplex PCR, was used to amplify TCRbeta CDR3 regions from genomic DNA. Processing in the source paper ran as follows. Within the assay, amplification of reference gene primers was used to estimate how many nucleated cells each sample contained. To quantify the absolute abundance of each unique TCRbeta CDR3 rearrangement, sequence reads were collapsed and filtered. For each sample, productive Simpson clonality was calculated by taking the square root of Simpson's diversity index across productive rearrangements. TCRdb took this table from immuneACCESS and kept in-frame rearrangements with V and J called. Such tables lack part of the clones; where checked against another copy, unresolved V genes explain under half of the gap, and the rest is unexplained. That table is the source of V, J and clone size, and D and trimming were worked out from the DNA. Recorded for this sample are 300,000 to 450,000 clones; roughly 86% of them occurred a single time. The top ten clonotypes cover about 1.5% of the sample.

The specimen sequenced was PBMCs or T cells enriched from blood (not recorded which). This receptor was identified in a man aged 25 to 40 who had recovered from COVID-19. The rearrangement combines TRBV11-2 with TRBJ2-2, and 10 bases in between align with TRBD1. For the CDR3, the sequence is CASSVGQGGTGELFF. The DNA is TGTGCCAGCAGCGTCGGACAGGGGGGTACCGGGGAGCTGTTTTTT.